This T cell receptor beta chain was sequenced for a study of blood T cell repertoires in COVID-19. Across the whole study: From T cells, B-cell-depleted T cells, or PBMCs came the material, which was cDNA or gDNA.

How the authors handled the data: Reference gene primer amplification yielded estimated nucleated cell counts. The assay was immunoSEQ multiplex PCR, and TCRdb's table has in-frame clones only and misses some. The DNA was the basis for D and trimming; V, J and clone size are from that table. Among 100,000 to 120,000 clones listed, over 75% were seen once. CDR1 is MNHNY, CDR2 SVGAGI, per germline (reference sequence). This CDR3 region has 11 residues. Trimming pared 4 bases from V and 3 bases from J, leaving 3 bases between. The receptor was isolated from a woman in her sixties or seventies with acute or convalescent COVID-19. J is TRBJ2-5 and V is TRBV6-6; D unclear. The specimen sequenced was peripheral blood. CDR3 sequence (DNA): TGTGCCAGCAGTTCCGAAGAGACCCAGTACTTC. Translated, it gives CASSSEETQYF.